Following are 30 T cell receptor beta chains from one sample sequenced in a study of cytomegalovirus exposure and HLA in healthy donors. 60 Vbeta and 13 Jbeta primers were used in PCR. TCRdb's table, derived via immunoSEQ multiplex PCR, lists solely in-frame clones and lacks some. The sample consists of about 160,000 clones, around 79% of them appearing once. The sequenced sample consisted of PBMCs. The receptors come from a woman aged 45 to 65 in good health and CMV-seropositive.

In its sample, this clone was seen a few times. V gene TRBV4-1 combines with J gene TRBJ2-1; TRBD2 agrees at 9 bases. The CDR3 is 16 amino acids. Per germline, CDR1 MGHRA and CDR2 YSYEKL. Trimming removed 1 base from V and 6 bases from J; junction bases left unmatched: 7. CDR3 protein: CASSQGSSGSLNEQFF. The CDR3 DNA is TGCGCCAGCAGCCAAGGTAGTAGCGGGAGCCTCAATGAGCAGTTCTTC.

V gene TRBV19 combines with J gene TRBJ2-5, with D possibly matching TRBD1 (6 bases). Germline-derived CDR1 and CDR2 are LNHDA and SQIVND (reference sequence). This CDR3 contains 16 residues. V lost 3 bases, J lost 3 bases, and 17 bases lay in between. The CDR3 protein is CASSITGQISEETQYF. The DNA for the CDR3 is TGTGCCAGTAGTATCACCGGACAGATCTCCGAAGAGACCCAGTACTTC.

V is TRBV6-5 and J is TRBJ1-1; TRBD1 is a possible D gene (5 bases). V was shortened by 6 bases and J by 1 base, with 9 bases between the two germline ends. The CDR3 has 13 residues. Germline V gene lookup returns CDR1 MNHEY and CDR2 SVGAGI. For the CDR3, the DNA is TGTGCCAGCAGACGGACAACGAACACTGAAGCTTTCTTT. It yields the protein CASRRTTNTEAFF.

In its sample, this clone was seen a few times. The chain is built from TRBV5-4 and TRBJ1-2; TRBD1 matches 9 bases. The CDR3 spans 14 residues. V lost 2 bases, J lost 2 bases, and 1 base stayed unmatched. Germline V gives CDR1 SGHNT, CDR2 YYREEE (reference sequence). The CDR3, as DNA: TGTGCCAGCAGCTTTGACAGGGGGAACTATGGCTACACCTTC. Amino acid sequence: CASSFDRGNYGYTF.

The chain recombines TRBV6-5 with TRBJ2-7; a possible D gene is TRBD1 (6 bases). Trimming removed 6 bases from V and 5 bases from J, with 14 bases in between. The CDR3 spans 13 residues. Germline-derived CDR1 and CDR2 are MNHEY and SVGAGI. The CDR3 region is CASSGNRDHEQYF. The DNA for the CDR3 is TGTGCCAGCAGCGGTAACAGGGACCACGAGCAGTACTTC.

The chain has TRBV5-6 and TRBJ2-1, with 9 nucleotides matching TRBD2. Germline V lookup: CDR1 SGHDT, CDR2 YYEEEE. Losses at the gene ends were 2 bases for V and 5 bases for J; bases not matched to a gene: 5. This CDR3 is built from 15 residues. DNA of the CDR3: TGTGCCAGCAGCTTCGGGCCTAGCGGGGACAATGAGCAGTTCTTC. As protein: CASSFGPSGDNEQFF.

This sequence joins TRBV19 and TRBJ1-1; 10 positions match TRBD1. Germline CDR1 LNHDA, CDR2 SQIVND (reference sequence). The J segment lost 0 bases and the V segment lost 6 bases, leaving 4 bases of the junction unmatched. The CDR3 spans 15 residues. The CDR3 loop is CASRTTGGLNTEAFF. CDR3 bases: TGTGCCAGTAGAACGACAGGGGGCCTGAACACTGAAGCTTTCTTT. The variable domain in full, completed from reference TRBV19 and TRBJ1-1, reads DGGITQSPKYLFRKEGQNVTLSCEQNLNHDAMYWYRQDPGQGLRLIYYSQIVNDFQKGDIAEGYSVSREKKESFPLTVTSAQKNPTAFYLCASRTTGGLNTEAFFGQGTRLTVV.

This chain links TRBV19 with TRBJ1-2; maybe TRBD1 (6 bases). The CDR3 is made up of 16 amino acids. V was cut by 8 bases and J by 4 bases, with 23 bases left in between. The V gene's germline CDR1 is LNHDA and CDR2 SQIVND (reference sequence). CDR3 amino acids: CASVLNGRDNVYGYTF. The DNA of the CDR3 is TGTGCCAGTGTGCTTAACGGCCGGGACAACGTCTATGGCTACACCTTC.

The chain combines TRBV28 with TRBJ1-1; D perhaps matches TRBD1 (5 bases). CDR3 length: 13 residues. The V gene's germline CDR1 is MDHEN and CDR2 SYDVKM. V shed 6 bases and J shed 0 bases, with 8 bases lying between them. For the CDR3, the DNA is TGTGCCAGCAGCTCGACAGTGAACACTGAAGCTTTCTTT. Residues: CASSSTVNTEAFF.

CDR3 sequence (DNA): TGTGCCGTATCGAGGGCGGGTTCCTACGAGCAGTACTTC. Translating gives CAVSRAGSYEQYF. The chain combines TRBV6-5 with TRBJ2-7; D possibly corresponds to TRBD2 (5 bases). V lost 11 bases and J lost 1, with 15 bases in between. Germline lookup yields CDR1 MNHEY and CDR2 SVGAGI. The CDR3 sequence is 13 residues long.

This clone occurred a few times. V usage is TRBV5-1 and J usage is TRBJ2-2, with 11 nucleotides matching TRBD1. J gave up 5 bases and V 2 bases, and 5 bases lay outside the gene matches. CDR1 is SGHRS and CDR2 is YFSETQ in the germline V gene. The CDR3 is made up of 16 amino acids. CDR3 region: CASSLGQGAVTGELFF. The DNA for the CDR3 is TGCGCCAGCAGCTTAGGACAGGGGGCGGTAACCGGGGAGCTGTTTTTT.

V gene TRBV4-1 combines with J gene TRBJ1-3; maybe TRBD1 (5 bases). This CDR3 has 15 amino acids. The V end was cut by 1 base, the J end by 2 bases, with 9 bases between. Germline CDR1 MGHRA, CDR2 YSYEKL. CDR3: CASSQGRGTGNTIYF. CDR3 nucleotide sequence: TGCGCCAGCAGCCAAGGGAGGGGCACTGGAAACACCATATATTTT.

The rearrangement links TRBV5-1 to TRBJ2-3; 8 bases align to TRBD1. Germline trimming cut 4 bases from V and 4 bases from J; bases unmatched to any gene: 2. Per germline, CDR1 SGHRS and CDR2 YFSETQ. CDR3 length equals 13 residues. CDR3 sequence: CASSTQGADTQYF. CDR3 coding DNA: TGCGCCAGCAGCACACAGGGGGCAGATACGCAGTATTTT.

V gene TRBV29-1 combines with J gene TRBJ1-2, with D maybe TRBD1 (6 bases). Looked up from germline, CDR1 is SQVTM and CDR2 is ANQGSEA. The CDR3 extends over 12 amino acids. V lost 1 base and J lost 7, with 10 bases in between. The CDR3 region has the DNA TGCAGCGTTGAAGGGACAGTTGGTGGCTACACCTTC. It specifies CSVEGTVGGYTF.

The chain combines TRBV5-4 with TRBJ2-2, with D unclear. Germline CDR1 reads SGHNT; CDR2 reads YYREEE (reference sequence). There are 13 residues in the CDR3. V was pared by 2 bases and J by 4 bases, with 6 bases between. This CDR3 is CASSLAGTGELFF. For the CDR3, the DNA is TGTGCCAGCAGCTTAGCCGGCACCGGGGAGCTGTTTTTT.

The chain carries TRBV7-9 and TRBJ1-4, with unresolved D. The CDR3 contains 16 residues. The V gene's germline CDR1 is SEHNR and CDR2 FQNEAQ (reference sequence). Trimming took off 1 base at V and 2 bases at J, with 11 bases between the two ends. The chain's CDR3 is CASSLGGWATNEKLFF. The DNA for the CDR3 is TGTGCCAGCAGCTTAGGCGGGTGGGCGACTAATGAAAAACTGTTTTTT.

The V call is TRBV7-2, the J call TRBJ2-5, with 10 bases matching TRBD2. The V gene's germline CDR1 is SGHTA and CDR2 FQGNSA. This CDR3 comprises 16 residues. Trimming at V came to 5 bases and at J to 5 bases, leaving 11 bases not matched to a gene. The CDR3 DNA reads as TGTGCCAGCAGCCCCGTCAGCGGGGGGGCGTCGGAGACCCAGTACTTC. Translation gives CASSPVSGGASETQYF.

This clone has only one observation. The genes are TRBV28 and TRBJ2-7, with D tentatively TRBD2 (5 bases). Germline CDR1 MDHEN, CDR2 SYDVKM. V dropped 4 bases and J dropped 9 bases, with 13 bases sitting between them. This CDR3 comprises 12 residues. In DNA, the CDR3 is TGTGCCAGCAGTTCCCCGGAACGGGGGCAGTACTTC. This encodes CASSSPERGQYF. The variable domain in full, completed from reference TRBV28 and TRBJ2-7, reads DVKVTQSSRYLVKRTGEKVFLECVQDMDHENMFWYRQDPGLGLRLIYFSYDVKMKEKGDIPEGYSVSREKKERFSLILESASTNQTSMYLCASSSPERGQYFGPGTRLTVT.

The rearrangement uses TRBV5-6 and TRBJ1-1; TRBD1 agrees at 11 bases. The CDR3 is 15 amino acids. The ends lost 2 bases at V and 4 bases at J; junction bases unmatched: 4. CDR1 is SGHDT and CDR2 is YYEEEE in the germline V gene. The CDR3 nucleotides are TGTGCCAGCAGCTTTGGGACAGGGGGTATCACTGAAGCTTTCTTT. Translating gives CASSFGTGGITEAFF.

The J gene is TRBJ1-1, the V gene TRBV2; TRBD1 might be the D (5 bases). The CDR3 consists of 15 residues. Germline CDR1 reads SNHLY; CDR2 reads FYNNEI. V shed 6 bases and J shed 1 base, with 15 bases lying between them. The CDR3 nucleotides are TGTGCCAGCAGCGCCCATCGGGGGGAGAACACTGAAGCTTTCTTT. Translation: CASSAHRGENTEAFF.

The CDR3 region has the DNA TGTGCCAGCAGCGTAGACGGGTACCCAAGTCAGCCCCAGCATTTT. Translating gives CASSVDGYPSQPQHF. The chain links TRBV9 to TRBJ1-5; unclear D gene. The CDR3 contains 15 residues. Germline V gives CDR1 SGDLS, CDR2 YYNGEE. V lost 0 bases and J 6 bases, leaving 13 bases between the germline ends.

The gene calls are TRBV7-2 and TRBJ2-7; D possibly corresponds to TRBD1 (6 bases). Germline V gene lookup returns CDR1 SGHTA and CDR2 FQGNSA. This CDR3 is 15 amino acids long. V was cut by 5 bases and J by 0 bases, with 14 bases left in between. Here the CDR3 DNA reads TGTGCCAGCAGCCCCGGACAGCCGAGCTCCTACGAGCAGTACTTC. It is translated as CASSPGQPSSYEQYF. Using reference TRBV7-2 and TRBJ2-7 for the parts outside the CDR3, the full variable domain is GAGVSQSPSNKVTEKGKDVELRCDPISGHTALYWYRQSLGQGLEFLIYFQGNSAPDKSGLPSDRFSAERTGGSVSTLTIQRTQQEDSAVYLCASSPGQPSSYEQYFGPGTRLTVT.

V usage is TRBV19 and J usage is TRBJ1-1, with D possibly matching TRBD1 (6 bases). The germline CDR1 and CDR2 sequences are LNHDA and SQIVND (reference sequence). V lost 5 bases to trimming and J lost 5 bases, with 18 bases between them. The CDR3 is made up of 15 amino acids. The CDR3 nucleotides are TGTGCCAGTAGTCCCGTCCAGGGGTTTGGAACTGAAGCTTTCTTT. Translated: CASSPVQGFGTEAFF.

The J gene is TRBJ2-7, the V gene TRBV5-4; 7 nucleotides match TRBD2. The CDR3 runs 15 residues. V shed 3 bases, J shed 5 bases, and the junction held 11 bases outside the gene matches. Germline lookup yields CDR1 SGHNT and CDR2 YYREEE (reference sequence). In nucleotides, the CDR3 is TGTGCCAGCAGCTCCAGGACTAGAGCGTCAAACGAGCAGTACTTC. It yields the protein CASSSRTRASNEQYF.

The V gene is TRBV9, the J gene TRBJ2-5; D ambiguous. CDR1 SGDLS and CDR2 YYNGEE come from the germline V gene. The CDR3 is made up of 13 amino acids. The germline V and J ends were trimmed by 0 bases and 4 bases, with 7 bases remaining between them. The chain's CDR3 is CASSVGSRETQYF. DNA for the CDR3: TGTGCCAGCAGCGTAGGGAGTCGAGAGACCCAGTACTTC.

This rearrangement joins TRBV19 to TRBJ2-2; tentative D call: TRBD2 (5 bases). Germline CDR1 reads LNHDA; CDR2 reads SQIVND (reference sequence). V gave up 6 bases and J gave up 0 bases, with 8 bases separating them. The CDR3 is made up of 14 amino acids. DNA for the CDR3: TGTGCCAGTAGGAGCGGCTCGAACACCGGGGAGCTGTTTTTT. Translation gives CASRSGSNTGELFF.

The rearrangement joins TRBV6-5 to TRBJ2-1; D might be TRBD1 (6 bases). Trimming pared 6 bases from V and 2 bases from J, leaving 11 bases between. CDR3 length: 14 residues. CDR1 and CDR2 (germline): MNHEY, SVGAGI. CDR3 bases: TGTGCCAGCAGCTTCAGGGGTACCTACAATGAGCAGTTCTTC. This encodes CASSFRGTYNEQFF.

The chain combines TRBV10-3 with TRBJ2-1; D is perhaps TRBD1 (5 bases). Germline V gene data show CDR1 as ENHRY and CDR2 as SYGVKD. Trimming left V 2 bases short and J 10 bases short, with 9 bases between. The CDR3 extends over 12 amino acids. The DNA of the CDR3 is TGTGCCATCAGTGAGCAGGACACGGAGCAGTTCTTC. It translates to CAISEQDTEQFF.

The rearrangement uses TRBV5-1 and TRBJ2-5; D is possibly TRBD1 (5 bases). There are 17 residues in the CDR3. CDR1 SGHRS and CDR2 YFSETQ come from the germline V gene. The ends were cut back, 4 bases at V and 0 bases at J, with 19 bases in the middle. Here the CDR3 reads CASSPGPQQGYQETQYF. CDR3 in DNA: TGCGCCAGCAGCCCGGGTCCCCAGCAGGGTTACCAAGAGACCCAGTACTTC.

This clone appeared a single time. The chain joins TRBV7-2 to TRBJ1-5; no clear D. The CDR3 runs 13 residues. Germline assignment: CDR1 SGHTA and CDR2 FQGNSA. V lost 3 bases to trimming and J lost 4 bases, with 7 bases between them. Here the CDR3 DNA reads TGTGCCAGCAGCTTCAGGAGGAATCAGCCCCAGCATTTT. As protein: CASSFRRNQPQHF.